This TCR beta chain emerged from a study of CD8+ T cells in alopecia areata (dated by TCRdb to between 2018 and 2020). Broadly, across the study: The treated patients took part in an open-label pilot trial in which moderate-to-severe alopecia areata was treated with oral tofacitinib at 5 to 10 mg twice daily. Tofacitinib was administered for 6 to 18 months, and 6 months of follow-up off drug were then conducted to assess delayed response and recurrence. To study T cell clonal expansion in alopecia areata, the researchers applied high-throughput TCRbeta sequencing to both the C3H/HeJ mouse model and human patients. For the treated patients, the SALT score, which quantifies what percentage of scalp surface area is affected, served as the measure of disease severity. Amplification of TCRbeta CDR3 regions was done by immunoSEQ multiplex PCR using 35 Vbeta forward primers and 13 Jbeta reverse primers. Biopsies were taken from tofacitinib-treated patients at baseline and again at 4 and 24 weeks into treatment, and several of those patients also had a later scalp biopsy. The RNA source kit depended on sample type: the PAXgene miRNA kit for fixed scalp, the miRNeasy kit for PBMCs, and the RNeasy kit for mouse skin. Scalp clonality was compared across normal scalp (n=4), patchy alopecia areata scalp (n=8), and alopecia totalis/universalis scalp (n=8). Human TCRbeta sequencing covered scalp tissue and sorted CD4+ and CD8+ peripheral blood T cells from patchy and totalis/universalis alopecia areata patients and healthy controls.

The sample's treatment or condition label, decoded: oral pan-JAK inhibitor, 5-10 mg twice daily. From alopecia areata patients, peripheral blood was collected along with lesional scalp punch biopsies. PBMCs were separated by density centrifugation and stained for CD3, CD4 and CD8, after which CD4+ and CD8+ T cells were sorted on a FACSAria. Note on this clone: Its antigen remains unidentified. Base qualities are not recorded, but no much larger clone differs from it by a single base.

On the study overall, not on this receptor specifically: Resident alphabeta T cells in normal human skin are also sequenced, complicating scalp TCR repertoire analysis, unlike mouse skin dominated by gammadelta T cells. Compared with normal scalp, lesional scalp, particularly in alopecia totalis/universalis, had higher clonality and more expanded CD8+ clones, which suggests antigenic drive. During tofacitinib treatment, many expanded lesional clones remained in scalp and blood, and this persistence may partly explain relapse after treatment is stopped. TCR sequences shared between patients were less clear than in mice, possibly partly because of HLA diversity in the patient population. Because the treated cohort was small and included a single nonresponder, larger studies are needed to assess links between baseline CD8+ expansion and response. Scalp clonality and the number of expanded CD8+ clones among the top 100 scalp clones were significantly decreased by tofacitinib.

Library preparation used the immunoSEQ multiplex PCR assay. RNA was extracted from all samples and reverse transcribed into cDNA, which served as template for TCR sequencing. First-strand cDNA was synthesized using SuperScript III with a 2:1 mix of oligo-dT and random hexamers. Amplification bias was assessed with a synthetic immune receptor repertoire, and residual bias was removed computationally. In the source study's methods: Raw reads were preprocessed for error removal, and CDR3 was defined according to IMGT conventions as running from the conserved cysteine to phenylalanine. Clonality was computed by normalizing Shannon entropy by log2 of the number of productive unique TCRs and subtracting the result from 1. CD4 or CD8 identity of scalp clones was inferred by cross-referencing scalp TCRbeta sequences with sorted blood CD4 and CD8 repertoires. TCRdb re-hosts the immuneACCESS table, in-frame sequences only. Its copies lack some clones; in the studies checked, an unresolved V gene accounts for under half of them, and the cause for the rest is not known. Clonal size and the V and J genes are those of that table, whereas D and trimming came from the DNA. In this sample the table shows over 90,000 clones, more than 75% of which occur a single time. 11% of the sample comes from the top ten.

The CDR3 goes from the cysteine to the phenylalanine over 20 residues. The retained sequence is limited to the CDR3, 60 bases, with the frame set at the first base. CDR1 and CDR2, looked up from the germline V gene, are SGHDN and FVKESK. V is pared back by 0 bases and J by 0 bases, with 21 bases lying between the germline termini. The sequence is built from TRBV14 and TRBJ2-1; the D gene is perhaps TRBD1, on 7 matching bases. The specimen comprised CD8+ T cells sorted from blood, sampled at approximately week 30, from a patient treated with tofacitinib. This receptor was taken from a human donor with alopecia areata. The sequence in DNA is TGTGCCAGCAGCCAAGACGGAGGGCCTGAGGGGGCCCACTCCTACAATGAGCAGTTCTTC. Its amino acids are CASSQDGGPEGAHSYNEQFF.